This T cell receptor beta chain was sequenced in a study of CD4 and CD8 cells across lung adenocarcinoma regions. The sample holds one count of this clonotype. TCRdb recomputed calls from the PCR reads with MiXCR, one row per CDR3 protein. The sample yields 16,000 or so distinct CDR3 sequences, approximately 50% seen once. This CDR3 contains 13 residues. Germline lookup yields CDR1 KGHDR and CDR2 SFDVKD. The chain combines TRBV24-1 with TRBJ2-1, with D maybe TRBD1 (6 bases). TRBJ2-5 explains the end of the DNA better; the J call may be wrong. Input material: CD8+ T cells from the center of a lung tumor. The TCR originated in a female donor with lung adenocarcinoma. The CD4 and CD8 labels of this study may be unreliable. This CDR3 is CATSEQGRETQYF. The CDR3 DNA sequence: TGTGCCACCAGTGAACAGGGTAGAGAGACCCAGTACTTC.